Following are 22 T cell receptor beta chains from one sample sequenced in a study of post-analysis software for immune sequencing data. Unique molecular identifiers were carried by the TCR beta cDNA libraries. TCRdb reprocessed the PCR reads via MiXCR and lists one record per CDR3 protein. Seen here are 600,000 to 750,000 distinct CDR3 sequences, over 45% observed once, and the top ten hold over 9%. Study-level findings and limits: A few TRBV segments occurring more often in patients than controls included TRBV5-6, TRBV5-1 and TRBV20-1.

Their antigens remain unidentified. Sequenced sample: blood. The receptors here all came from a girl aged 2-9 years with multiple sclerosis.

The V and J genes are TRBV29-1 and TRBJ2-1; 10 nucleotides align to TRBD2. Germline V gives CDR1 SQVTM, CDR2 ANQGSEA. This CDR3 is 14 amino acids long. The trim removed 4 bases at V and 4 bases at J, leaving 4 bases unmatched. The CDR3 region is CSVASGRGYNEQFF. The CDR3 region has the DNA TGCAGCGTTGCGAGCGGGAGGGGTTACAATGAGCAGTTCTTC.

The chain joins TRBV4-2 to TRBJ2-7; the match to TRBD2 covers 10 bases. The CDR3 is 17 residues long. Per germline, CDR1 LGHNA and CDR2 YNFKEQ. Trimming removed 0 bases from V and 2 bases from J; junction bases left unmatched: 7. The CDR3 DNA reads TGTGCCAGCAGCCAAGATTGGCGGCTAGCGGGAGCCTACGAGCAGTACTTC. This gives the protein CASSQDWRLAGAYEQYF.

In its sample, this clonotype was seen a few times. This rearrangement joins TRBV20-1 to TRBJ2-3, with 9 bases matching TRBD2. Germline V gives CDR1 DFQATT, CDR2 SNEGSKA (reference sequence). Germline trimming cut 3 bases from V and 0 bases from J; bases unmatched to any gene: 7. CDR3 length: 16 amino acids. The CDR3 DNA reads TGCAGTGCTAGCCCTAGCGGGGTCCCTAGCACAGATACGCAGTATTTT. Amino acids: CSASPSGVPSTDTQYF.

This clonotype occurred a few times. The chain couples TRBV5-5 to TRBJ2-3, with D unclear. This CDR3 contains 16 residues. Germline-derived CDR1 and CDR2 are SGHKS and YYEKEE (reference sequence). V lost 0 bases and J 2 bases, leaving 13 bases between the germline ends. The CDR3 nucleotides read TGTGCCAGCAGCTTGGCCGTTCAGGAAAACACAGATACGCAGTATTTT. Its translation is CASSLAVQENTDTQYF.

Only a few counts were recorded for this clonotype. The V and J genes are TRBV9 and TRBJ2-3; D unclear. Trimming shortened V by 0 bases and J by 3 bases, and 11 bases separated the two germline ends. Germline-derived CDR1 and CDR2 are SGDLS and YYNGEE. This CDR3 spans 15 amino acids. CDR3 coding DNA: TGTGCCAGCAGCGTAGCTAGTCCCGATACAGATACGCAGTATTTT. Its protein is CASSVASPDTDTQYF.

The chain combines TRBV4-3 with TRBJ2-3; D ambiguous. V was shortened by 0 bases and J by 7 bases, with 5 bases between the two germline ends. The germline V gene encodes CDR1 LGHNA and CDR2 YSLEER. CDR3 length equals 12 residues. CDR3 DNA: TGCGCCAGCAGCCAAGACAGCTATACGCAGTATTTT. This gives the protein CASSQDSYTQYF.

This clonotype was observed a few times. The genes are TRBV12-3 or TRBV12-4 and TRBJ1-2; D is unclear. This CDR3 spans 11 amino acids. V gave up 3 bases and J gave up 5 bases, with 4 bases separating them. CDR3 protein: CASSFEYGYTF. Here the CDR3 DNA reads TGTGCCAGCAGTTTTGAGTATGGCTACACCTTC.

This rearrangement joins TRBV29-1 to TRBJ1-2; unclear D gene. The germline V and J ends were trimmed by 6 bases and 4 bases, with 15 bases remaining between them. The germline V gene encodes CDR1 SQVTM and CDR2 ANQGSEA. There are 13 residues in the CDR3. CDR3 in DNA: TGCAGCGTCGGGTGGCGCAAGGGCTATGGCTACACCTTC. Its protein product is CSVGWRKGYGYTF.

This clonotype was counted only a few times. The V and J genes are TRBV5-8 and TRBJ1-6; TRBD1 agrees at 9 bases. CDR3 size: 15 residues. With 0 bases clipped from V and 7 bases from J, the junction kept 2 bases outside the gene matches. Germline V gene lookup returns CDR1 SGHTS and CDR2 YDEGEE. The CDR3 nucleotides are TGTGCCAGCAGCTTGGAACAGGGGGCGAATTCACCCCTCCACTTT. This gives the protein CASSLEQGANSPLHF. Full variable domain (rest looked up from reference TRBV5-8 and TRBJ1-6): EAGVTQSPTHLIKTRGQQATLRCSPISGHTSVYWYQQALGLGLQFLLWYDEGEERNRGNFPPRFSGRQFPNYSSELNVNALELEDSALYLCASSLEQGANSPLHFGNGTRLTVT.

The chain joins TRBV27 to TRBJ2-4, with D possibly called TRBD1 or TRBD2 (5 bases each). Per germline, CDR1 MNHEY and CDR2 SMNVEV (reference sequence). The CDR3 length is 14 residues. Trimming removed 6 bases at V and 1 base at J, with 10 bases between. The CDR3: CASRPEGAKNIQYF. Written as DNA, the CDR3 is TGTGCCAGCAGACCTGAGGGGGCCAAAAACATTCAGTACTTC.

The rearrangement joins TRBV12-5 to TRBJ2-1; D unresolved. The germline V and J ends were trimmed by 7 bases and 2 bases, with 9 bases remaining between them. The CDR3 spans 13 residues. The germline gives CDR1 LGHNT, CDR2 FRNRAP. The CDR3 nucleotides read TGTGCTAGTGTAGGGCAAGCCTACAATGAGCAGTTCTTC. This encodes CASVGQAYNEQFF.

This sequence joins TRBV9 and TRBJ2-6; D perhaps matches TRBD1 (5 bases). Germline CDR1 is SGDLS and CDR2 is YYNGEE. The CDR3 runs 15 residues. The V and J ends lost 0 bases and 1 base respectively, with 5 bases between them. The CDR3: CASSVEGSGANVLTF. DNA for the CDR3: TGTGCCAGCAGCGTAGAGGGGTCTGGGGCCAACGTCCTGACTTTC.

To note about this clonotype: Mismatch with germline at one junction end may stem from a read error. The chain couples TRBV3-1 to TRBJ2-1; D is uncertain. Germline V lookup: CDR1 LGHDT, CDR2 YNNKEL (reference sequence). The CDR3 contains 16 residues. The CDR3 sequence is CASSQEPLLSYSEQFF. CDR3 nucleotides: TGTGCCAGCAGCCAAGAGCCACTTCTTTCCTACAGTGAGCAGTTCTTC.

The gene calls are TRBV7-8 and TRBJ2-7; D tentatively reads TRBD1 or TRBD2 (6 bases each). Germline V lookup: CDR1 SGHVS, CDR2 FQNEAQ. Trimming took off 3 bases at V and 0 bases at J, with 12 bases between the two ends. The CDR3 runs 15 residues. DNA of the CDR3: TGTGCCAGCAGCTTCACGGGGGCCAGCTCCTACGAGCAGTACTTC. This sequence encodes CASSFTGASSYEQYF. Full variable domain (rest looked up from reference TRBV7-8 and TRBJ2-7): GAGVSQSPRYKVAKRGQDVALRCDPISGHVSLFWYQQALGQGPEFLTYFQNEAQLDKSGLPSDRFFAERPEGSVSTLKIQRTQQEDSAVYLCASSFTGASSYEQYFGPGTRLTVT.

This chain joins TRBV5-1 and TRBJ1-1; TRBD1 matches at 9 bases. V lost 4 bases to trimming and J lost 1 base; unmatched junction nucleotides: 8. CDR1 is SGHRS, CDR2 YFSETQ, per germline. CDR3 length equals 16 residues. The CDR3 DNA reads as TGCGCCAGCAGCGTCAGACCGGGACAGGGGAACACTGAAGCTTTCTTT. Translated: CASSVRPGQGNTEAFF. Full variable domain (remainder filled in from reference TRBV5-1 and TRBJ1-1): KAGVTQTPRYLIKTRGQQVTLSCSPISGHRSVSWYQQTPGQGLQFLFEYFSETQRNKGNFPGRFSGRQFSNSRSEMNVSTLELGDSALYLCASSVRPGQGNTEAFFGQGTRLTVV.

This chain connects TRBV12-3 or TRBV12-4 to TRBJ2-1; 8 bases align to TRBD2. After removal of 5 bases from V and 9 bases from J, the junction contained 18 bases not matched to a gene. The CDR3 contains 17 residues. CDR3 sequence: CASSPGGGTRGVSEQFF. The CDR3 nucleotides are TGTGCCAGCAGTCCCGGGGGAGGGACTAGGGGTGTGAGTGAGCAGTTCTTC.

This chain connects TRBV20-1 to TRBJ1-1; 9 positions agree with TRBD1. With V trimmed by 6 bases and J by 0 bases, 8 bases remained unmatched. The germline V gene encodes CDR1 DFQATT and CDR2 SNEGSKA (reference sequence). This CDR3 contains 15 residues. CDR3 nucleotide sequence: TGCAGTGCCGGGACAGGGATGGGGATGAACACTGAAGCTTTCTTT. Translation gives CSAGTGMGMNTEAFF.

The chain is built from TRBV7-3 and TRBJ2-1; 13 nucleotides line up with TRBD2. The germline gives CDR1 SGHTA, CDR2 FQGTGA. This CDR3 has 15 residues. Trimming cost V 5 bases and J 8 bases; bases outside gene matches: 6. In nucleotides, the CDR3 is TGTGCCAGCAGCCTCGGGACTAGCGGGACTCATGAGCAGTTCTTC. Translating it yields CASSLGTSGTHEQFF.

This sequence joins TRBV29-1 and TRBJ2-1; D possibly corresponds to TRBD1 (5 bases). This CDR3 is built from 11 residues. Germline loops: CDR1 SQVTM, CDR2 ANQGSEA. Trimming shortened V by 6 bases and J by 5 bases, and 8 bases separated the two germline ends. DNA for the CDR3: TGCAGCGTAAGACAGAACAATGAGCAGTTCTTC. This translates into CSVRQNNEQFF.

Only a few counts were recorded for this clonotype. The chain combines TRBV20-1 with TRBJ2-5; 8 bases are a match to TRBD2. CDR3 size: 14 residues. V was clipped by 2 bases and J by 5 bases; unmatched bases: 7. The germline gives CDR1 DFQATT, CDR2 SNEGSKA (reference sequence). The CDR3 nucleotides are TGCAGTGCTAGACCAGCGGGAGTTTGGGAGACCCAGTACTTC. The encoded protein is CSARPAGVWETQYF.

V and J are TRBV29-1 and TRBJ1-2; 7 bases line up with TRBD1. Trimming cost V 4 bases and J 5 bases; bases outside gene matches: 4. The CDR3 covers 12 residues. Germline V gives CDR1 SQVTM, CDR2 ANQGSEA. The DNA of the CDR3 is TGCAGCGTTGCGGGGGGACAGTATGGCTACACCTTC. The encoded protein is CSVAGGQYGYTF.

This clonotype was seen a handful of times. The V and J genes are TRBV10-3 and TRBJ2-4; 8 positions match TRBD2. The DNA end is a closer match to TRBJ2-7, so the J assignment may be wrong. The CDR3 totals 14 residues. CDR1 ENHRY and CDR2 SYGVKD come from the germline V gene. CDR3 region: CAIRAGTRGYEQYF. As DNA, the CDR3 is TGTGCCATCAGAGCCGGGACTAGGGGCTACGAGCAGTACTTC.